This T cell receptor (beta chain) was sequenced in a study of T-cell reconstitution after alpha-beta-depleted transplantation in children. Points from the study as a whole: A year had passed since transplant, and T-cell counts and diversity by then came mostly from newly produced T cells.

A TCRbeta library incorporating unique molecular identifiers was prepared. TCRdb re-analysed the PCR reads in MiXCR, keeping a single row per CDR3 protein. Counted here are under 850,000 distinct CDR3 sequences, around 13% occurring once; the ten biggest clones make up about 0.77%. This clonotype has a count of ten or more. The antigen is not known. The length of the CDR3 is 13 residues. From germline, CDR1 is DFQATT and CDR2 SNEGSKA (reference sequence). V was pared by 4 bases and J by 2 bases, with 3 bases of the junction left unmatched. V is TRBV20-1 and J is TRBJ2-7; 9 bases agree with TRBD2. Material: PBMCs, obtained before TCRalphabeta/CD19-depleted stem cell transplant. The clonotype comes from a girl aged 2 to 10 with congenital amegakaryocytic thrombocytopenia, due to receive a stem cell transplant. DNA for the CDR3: TGCAGTGCTACTAGCGGGGTCGCCTACGAGCAGTACTTC. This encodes CSATSGVAYEQYF.